Listed below are T cell receptor beta chains from one sample, sequenced in a study of blood T cells in healthy people across ages. One entry per CDR3 protein results from TCRdb running MiXCR on the 5' RACE reads. In the table there are 750,000 to 850,000 distinct CDR3 sequences, 20% to 25% of which are singletons. This sample was also put to use in a study of T cells of mothers and their children.

The sequencing sample was made of blood. Every receptor here comes from a boy aged 5 to 17 in good health. CDR3s include the opening cysteine and the closing phenylalanine or tryptophan. Fields, in order: J gene, D gene, V gene, CDR3 length, clone size, CDR3 protein, CDR3 DNA. A D gene is named only where the DNA matches it firmly. The size field is filled for only some rows; it gives once, few, many or a size class.

J gene: TRBJ2-3
D gene: -
V gene: TRBV29-1
CDR3 length: 14
clone size: few
CDR3 protein: CSVGRDLKTDTQYF
CDR3 DNA: TGCAGCGTTGGCCGGGACCTAAAGACAGATACGCAGTATTTT

J gene: TRBJ2-4
D gene: TRBD2
V gene: TRBV28
CDR3 length: 15
clone size: few
CDR3 protein: CASSLYHLQAGRQYF
CDR3 DNA: TGTGCCAGCAGTCTTTACCACCTACAAGCGGGGAGACAGTACTTC

J gene: TRBJ2-7
D gene: TRBD1
V gene: TRBV18
CDR3 length: 16
clone size: -
CDR3 protein: CASSPILHRGIYEQYF
CDR3 DNA: TGTGCCAGCTCACCAATCCTCCACAGGGGAATTTACGAGCAATACTTC

J gene: TRBJ2-4
D gene: -
V gene: TRBV5-5
CDR3 length: 15
clone size: few
CDR3 protein: CASSLGAGEANIQYF
CDR3 DNA: TGTGCCAGCAGCTTGGGCGCAGGGGAGGCAAACATTCAGTACTTC

J gene: TRBJ2-5
D gene: -
V gene: TRBV3-1
CDR3 length: 17
clone size: -
CDR3 protein: CASSQDVVGGGQETQYF
CDR3 DNA: TGTGCCAGCAGCCAAGATGTAGTAGGGGGGGGCCAAGAGACCCAGTACTTC

J gene: TRBJ1-2
D gene: TRBD1
V gene: TRBV20-1
CDR3 length: 16
clone size: few
CDR3 protein: CSAFRAGTGGPHGYTF
CDR3 DNA: TGCAGTGCTTTTAGAGCCGGGACAGGGGGCCCACATGGCTACACCTTC

J gene: TRBJ2-7
D gene: TRBD1
V gene: TRBV5-6
CDR3 length: 16
clone size: -
CDR3 protein: CASSSTDRTGSYEQYF
CDR3 DNA: TGTGCCAGCAGCTCGACGGACAGGACGGGGTCCTACGAGCAGTACTTC

J gene: TRBJ1-1
D gene: -
V gene: TRBV14
CDR3 length: 13
clone size: few
CDR3 protein: CASSQDREGRAFF
CDR3 DNA: TGTGCCAGCAGCCAAGATCGTGAGGGGAGGGCTTTCTTT

J gene: TRBJ2-5
D gene: TRBD2
V gene: TRBV29-1
CDR3 length: 14
clone size: -
CDR3 protein: CSVEIAGDQETQYF
CDR3 DNA: TGCAGCGTTGAGATAGCGGGGGACCAAGAGACCCAGTACTTC

J gene: TRBJ1-1
D gene: -
V gene: TRBV20-1
CDR3 length: 13
clone size: few
CDR3 protein: CSARSTRNTEAFF
CDR3 DNA: TGCAGTGCGCGGTCGACAAGGAACACTGAAGCTTTCTTT

J gene: TRBJ2-5
D gene: TRBD1
V gene: TRBV7-9
CDR3 length: 15
clone size: few
CDR3 protein: CASSFTGTVQETQYF
CDR3 DNA: TGTGCCAGCAGCTTTACGGGGACAGTGCAAGAGACCCAGTACTTC

J gene: TRBJ2-5
D gene: -
V gene: TRBV4-2
CDR3 length: 13
clone size: -
CDR3 protein: CASSIPGVETQYF
CDR3 DNA: TGTGCCAGCAGCATTCCCGGGGTAGAGACCCAGTACTTC